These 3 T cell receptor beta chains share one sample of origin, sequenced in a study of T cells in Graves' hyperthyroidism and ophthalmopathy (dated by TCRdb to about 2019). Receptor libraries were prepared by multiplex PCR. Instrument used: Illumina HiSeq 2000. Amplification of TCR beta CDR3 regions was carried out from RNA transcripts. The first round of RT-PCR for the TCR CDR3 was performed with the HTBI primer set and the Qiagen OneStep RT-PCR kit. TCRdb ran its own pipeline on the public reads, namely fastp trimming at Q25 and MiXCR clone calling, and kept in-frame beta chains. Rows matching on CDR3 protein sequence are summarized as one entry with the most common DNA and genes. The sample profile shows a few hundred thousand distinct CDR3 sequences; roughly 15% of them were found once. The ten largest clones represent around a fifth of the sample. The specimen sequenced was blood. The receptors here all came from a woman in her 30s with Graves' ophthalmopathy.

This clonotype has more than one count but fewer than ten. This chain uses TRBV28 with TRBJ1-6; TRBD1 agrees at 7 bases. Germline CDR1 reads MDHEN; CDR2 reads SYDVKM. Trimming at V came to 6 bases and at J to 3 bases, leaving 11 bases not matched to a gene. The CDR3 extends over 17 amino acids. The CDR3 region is CASSSPAQGDYNSPLHF. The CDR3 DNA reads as TGTGCCAGCAGCTCACCTGCGCAGGGGGACTATAATTCACCCCTCCACTTT. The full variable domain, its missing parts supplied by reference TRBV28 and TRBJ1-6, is DVKVTQSSRYLVKRTGEKVFLECVQDMDHENMFWYRQDPGLGLRLIYFSYDVKMKEKGDIPEGYSVSREKKERFSLILESASTNQTSMYLCASSSPAQGDYNSPLHFGNGTRLTVT.

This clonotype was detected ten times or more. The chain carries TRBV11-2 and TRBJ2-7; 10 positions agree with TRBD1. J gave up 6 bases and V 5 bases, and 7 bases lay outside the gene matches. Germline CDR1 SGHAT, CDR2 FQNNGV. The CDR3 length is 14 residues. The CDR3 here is CASSTRDRGPEQYF. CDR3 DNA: TGTGCCAGCAGCACCCGGGACAGGGGTCCCGAGCAGTACTTC.

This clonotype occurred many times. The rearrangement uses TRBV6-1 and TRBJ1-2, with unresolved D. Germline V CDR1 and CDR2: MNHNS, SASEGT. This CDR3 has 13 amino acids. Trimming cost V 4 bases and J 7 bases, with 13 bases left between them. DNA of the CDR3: TGTGCCAGCAGTGGAGGCAGGTCTCTTGGCTACACCTTC. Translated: CASSGGRSLGYTF.